The rows below give T cell receptor beta chains drawn from one sample of a study of human T cells and chemical hapten exposure. Using its own MiXCR run on the RACE reads, TCRdb lists one record per CDR3 protein. The table records 150,000 to 200,000 distinct CDR3 sequences, roughly 15% of them present only once. Sample: whole blood, taken in connection with sensitization to the hapten diphenylcyclopropenone (DPC). These receptors came from a woman aged 25 to 39 with alopecia areata. Some clones in this sample may be carry-over from other donors' samples. Each CDR3 is given with its conserved first and last residue. Fields, in order: D gene, V gene, J gene, clone size, CDR3 DNA, CDR3 protein. D genes are given only for firm matches. Not all rows give a size; the values are once, few, many and, for expanded clones, a class.

.,TRBV12-3/TRBV12-4,TRBJ2-3,few,TGTGCCAGCACCCTTCTGGGGACTAGCACAGATACGCAGTATTTT,CASTLLGTSTDTQYF
TRBD1,TRBV20-1,TRBJ1-4,.,TGCAGTGCTACCAGGGGGGGCGAAAAACTGTTTTTT,CSATRGGEKLFF
TRBD1,TRBV20-1,TRBJ1-6,many,TGCAGTGCTAGGAGACAGGGACTAAATTCACCCCTCCACTTT,CSARRQGLNSPLHF
.,TRBV3-2,TRBJ2-7,.,TGTGCCAGCAGCCAAGGGGACACCCCTACCCCTCCGATATACGAGCAGTACTTC,CASSQGDTPTPPIYEQYF
.,TRBV7-2,TRBJ2-4,few,TGTGCCAGCAGCTTAGTCCCGACAGCGACCCCACGGTACTTC,CASSLVPTATPRYF
.,TRBV6-5,TRBJ1-4,few,TGTGCCAGCAGTTACTCAGTGTCTAATGAAAAACTGTTTTTT,CASSYSVSNEKLFF
TRBD2,TRBV5-4,TRBJ2-7,.,TGTGCCAGCAGCTTAGCGGGACCCGCCTACGAGCAGTACTTC,CASSLAGPAYEQYF
TRBD2,TRBV3-1,TRBJ2-4,.,TGTGCCAGCAGCCAAGCCTTCGCTAGCGGCGGTATTGGAGCCAAAAACATTCAGTACTTC,CASSQAFASGGIGAKNIQYF
.,TRBV12-3/TRBV12-4,TRBJ2-7,few,TGTGCCAGCAGTTCACAGGAGTACTACGAGCAGTACTTC,CASSSQEYYEQYF
.,TRBV19,TRBJ1-1,many,TGTGCCAGTAGTATAGACCGGGAGAACACTGAAGCTTTCTTT,CASSIDRENTEAFF
.,TRBV9,TRBJ2-2,.,TGTGCCAGCGGGAGCGAGAACACCGGGGAGCTGTTTTTT,CASGSENTGELFF
.,TRBV28,TRBJ2-7,.,TGTGCCAGCAGTGGCGGGGTTTACGAGCAGTACTTC,CASSGGVYEQYF
TRBD1,TRBV6-1,TRBJ1-1,few,TGTGCCAGCGGTGACAGGGTTAACACTGAAGCTTTCTTT,CASGDRVNTEAFF
TRBD2,TRBV5-6,TRBJ2-5,many,TGTGCCAGCAGCCGTGGGCTGGGGACTAGCGACGAGACCCAGTACTTC,CASSRGLGTSDETQYF
.,TRBV5-6,TRBJ2-7,.,TGTGCCAGCAGCATAAACCCCGGACGGATGATACGAGAGCAGTACTTC,CASSINPGRMIREQYF
.,TRBV6-5,TRBJ2-3,.,TGTGCCAGCACCACCCCCGGGAGCACAGATACGCAGTATTTT,CASTTPGSTDTQYF
.,TRBV5-1,TRBJ2-5,few,TGCGCCAGCAGCCCACCCCACGTCGGAGAGACCCAGTACTTC,CASSPPHVGETQYF
.,TRBV13,TRBJ2-3,few,TGTGCCAGCAGCTTGGGTCCGAACTACCCAACCGCCCCAGATACGCAGTATTTT,CASSLGPNYPTAPDTQYF
TRBD1,TRBV6-5,TRBJ1-2,.,TGTGCCAGCAGCACGTCCGGGACAGGGGTCGGCTATGGCTACACCTTC,CASSTSGTGVGYGYTF
.,TRBV7-2,TRBJ1-1,few,TGTGCCAGCAGCTGGGACGGGAAGGGTGAAGCTTTCTTT,CASSWDGKGEAFF
TRBD1,TRBV11-2,TRBJ1-4,many,TGTGCCAGCAGCGAATCCGGGACAGCTAATGAAAAACTGTTTTTT,CASSESGTANEKLFF
.,TRBV7-2,TRBJ2-5,few,TGTGCCAGCAGCTACGGACCGGGACGGGAGACCCAGTACTTC,CASSYGPGRETQYF
.,TRBV10-2,TRBJ2-3,.,TGCGCCAGCGGTCGGACCCAGAGCACAGATACGCAGTATTTT,CASGRTQSTDTQYF
.,TRBV29-1,TRBJ2-3,.,TGCAGCGTTCTAAGCCCCGATACGCAGTATTTT,CSVLSPDTQYF
TRBD1,TRBV20-1,TRBJ2-7,.,TGCAGTGGCCCGACAGGGAGCTCCTACGAGCAGTACTTC,CSGPTGSSYEQYF
.,TRBV9,TRBJ2-2,few,TGTGCCAGCAGCGATCTGAACACCGGGGAGCTGTTTTTT,CASSDLNTGELFF
.,TRBV27,TRBJ2-3,.,TGTGCCAGCAGTTTAGGGCGATCTAGCACAGATACGCAGTATTTT,CASSLGRSSTDTQYF
TRBD2,TRBV15,TRBJ2-2,few,TGTGCCACCAGCAGAGCGACTAGCGGGGGGGCGGTCCCCGGGGAGCTGTTTTTT,CATSRATSGGAVPGELFF
.,TRBV29-1,TRBJ2-1,.,TGCAGCGTCCAGGCTGTCTACAATGAGCAGTTCTTC,CSVQAVYNEQFF
.,TRBV6-2/TRBV6-3,TRBJ1-5,few,TGTGCCAGCAGTCGAAAAATGCTCCCTGTAGGGCCCCAGCATTTT,CASSRKMLPVGPQHF
.,TRBV7-9,TRBJ1-1,.,TGTGCCAGCAGCTTAGCGCCCGTCGACACTGAAGCTTTCTTT,CASSLAPVDTEAFF
.,TRBV5-1,TRBJ2-7,few,TGCGCCAGCAGCTTGAACGACGAGCAGTACTTC,CASSLNDEQYF
TRBD2,TRBV15,TRBJ2-5,many,TGTGCCACTAGTGGCCGCCTAGCGGGGGGGCTCCAAGAGACCCAGTACTTC,CATSGRLAGGLQETQYF
.,TRBV5-1,TRBJ1-2,many,TGCGCCAGCAGCTTGGCCAATAACTATGGCTACACCTTC,CASSLANNYGYTF
.,TRBV7-9,TRBJ1-6,few,TGTGCCAGCAGCTTGGCTTCTGGGATCGCGAATTCACCCCTCCACTTT,CASSLASGIANSPLHF
.,TRBV5-4,TRBJ2-3,few,TGTGCCAGCAGGCGGGACCTCCAGGCGTATGCAGATACGCAGTATTTT,CASRRDLQAYADTQYF
TRBD2,TRBV3-1,TRBJ2-2,.,TGTGCCAGCACGCTAGCGGGGGGTACCACCGGGGAGCTGTTTTTT,CASTLAGGTTGELFF
.,TRBV12-3/TRBV12-4,TRBJ2-7,once,TGTGCCAGCGGCACTGGCCACGAGCAGTACTTC,CASGTGHEQYF
.,TRBV6-5,TRBJ1-6,.,TGTGCCAGCAGTCGAACCAGGGACTCCTATAATTCACCCCTCCACTTT,CASSRTRDSYNSPLHF
TRBD2,TRBV24-1,TRBJ2-2,many,TGTGCCACCAGTGTAGCGGGAAACACCGGGGAGCTGTTTTTT,CATSVAGNTGELFF
TRBD2,TRBV20-1,TRBJ2-3,.,TGCAGTGCCGAGCTAGCGGGGCCAGATACGCAGTATTTT,CSAELAGPDTQYF
TRBD1,TRBV6-7,TRBJ1-2,few,TGTGCCAGCAGTTATCTTCCGGGACAGGAGTGGGGCTACACCTTC,CASSYLPGQEWGYTF
.,TRBV18,TRBJ2-5,.,TGTGCCAGCTCACCCCCGTTAGTAGTCGAGACCCAGTACTTC,CASSPPLVVETQYF
.,TRBV11-3,TRBJ1-3,.,TGTGCCAGCAGCCTCCAGACAGACACCTCTGGAAACACCATATATTTT,CASSLQTDTSGNTIYF
.,TRBV7-9,TRBJ1-2,.,TGTGCCAGCAGCTTTTATCGGCCGGCCGGCTACACCTTC,CASSFYRPAGYTF